This T cell receptor (beta chain) comes out of a study of T cells in localized non-small cell lung cancer. The protocol was immunoSEQ multiplex PCR, while the TCRdb copy is restricted to in-frame clones and leaves out a portion. The sample shows some 82,000 clones, 80% of them seen only once. V gave up 3 bases and J gave up 0 bases, with 9 bases separating them. This CDR3 is built from 14 residues. CDR1 MGHRA and CDR2 YSYEKL come from the germline V gene. The chain is built from TRBV4-1 and TRBJ2-7, with TRBD2 as a possible D gene (5 bases). The sequences come from PBMCs, collected before any cancer treatment. This sequence was found in a man aged 40 to 69 with stage II squamous cell lung carcinoma. The CDR3 bases are TGCGCCAGCAGCCATGGCGCGGGCTCCTACGAGCAGTACTTC. Protein product: CASSHGAGSYEQYF.